The 9 T cell receptor beta chains below come from one sample, sequenced in a study of blood T cells in healthy people across ages (dated by TCRdb to 2014 to 2015). Library preparation was by 5' RACE. Sequencing instrument: Illumina HiSeq 2500. The second PCR ran for about 6 to 12 cycles and used a J-beta primer mix along with a sample-barcoded 5' primer. TCRdb reran the public reads through fastp at Q25 and MiXCR, keeping productive beta chains. Entries that share a CDR3 protein sequence are merged under the most common genes and DNA. Present in this sample are hundreds of thousands of distinct CDR3 sequences, more than 45% of which were seen just once. Clones ranked in the top ten supply over 20% of the sample. Material for sequencing was blood. These receptors originate from a man aged 25-45 years in good health.

This clonotype was seen many times. The V gene is TRBV2, the J gene TRBJ2-5; no clear D. The CDR3 length is 13 residues. Germline V gives CDR1 SNHLY, CDR2 FYNNEI. V lost 9 bases and J 2 bases, leaving 13 bases between the germline ends. CDR3: CARARQTQETQYF. The CDR3 DNA sequence: TGTGCCAGGGCGCGTCAGACTCAAGAGACCCAGTACTTC.

This clonotype was seen just once. One junction end disagrees with the germline gene, perhaps due to a read error. This chain uses TRBV29-1 with TRBJ2-1, with a possible D match to TRBD1 (6 bases). The CDR3 length is 16 residues. The germline gives CDR1 SQVTM, CDR2 ANQGSEA. For the CDR3, the DNA is TGCAGCGTCGAAGCGACAGGCAGGGGCTCCTACAATGAGCAGTTCTTC. Protein product: CSVEATGRGSYNEQFF.

The sample holds a few counts of this clonotype. V gene TRBV12-3 or TRBV12-4 combines with J gene TRBJ2-1; D call uncertain. This CDR3 spans 14 amino acids. V gave up 7 bases and J gave up 8 bases, with 18 bases separating them. CDR3 sequence (DNA): TGTGCCAGCACGTTTAGACGCCTCGGCTATGAGCAGTTCTTC. Encoded protein: CASTFRRLGYEQFF.

The chain uses TRBV2 and TRBJ1-2, with TRBD1 matching 7 bases. The CDR3 runs to 13 residues. Per germline, CDR1 SNHLY and CDR2 FYNNEI. The V gene end was trimmed by 6 bases and the J gene end by 12 bases; junction bases not matched to a gene: 13. The CDR3 DNA reads TGTGCCAGCAGCTATGACAGGGTGCGGGGCAACACCTTC. It encodes CASSYDRVRGNTF.

V and J are TRBV2 and TRBJ2-5, with 9 bases that match TRBD1. The end of the DNA fits TRBJ2-7 better, so the J call may be wrong. The CDR3 sequence is 12 residues long. Germline assignment: CDR1 SNHLY and CDR2 FYNNEI. DNA of the CDR3: TGTGCCACCAGACAGGGGGTCGGCGAGCAGTACTTC. Its translation is CATRQGVGEQYF.

The chain joins TRBV5-1 to TRBJ2-1; 9 bases fit TRBD1. The CDR3 is 14 amino acids. V gave up 8 bases and J gave up 0 bases; unmatched junction bases: 3. The germline gives CDR1 SGHRS, CDR2 YFSETQ. The CDR3 is CASGDRVSYNEQFF. The CDR3 DNA is TGCGCCAGTGGGGACAGGGTCTCCTACAATGAGCAGTTCTTC.

V and J are TRBV15 and TRBJ2-6, with a tentative D call TRBD1 (6 bases). The V end was cut by 3 bases, the J end by 1 base, with 19 bases between. The CDR3 is 19 residues long. Per the germline V gene, CDR1 is LNHNV and CDR2 is YYDKDF (reference sequence). CDR3 sequence (DNA): TGTGCCACCAGCAGGGGGGCAAGGACGGGTTCTTCTGGGGCCAACGTCCTGACTTTC. Amino acids: CATSRGARTGSSGANVLTF.

The chain recombines TRBV7-9 with TRBJ1-1, with a tentative D call TRBD1 (6 bases). Germline lookup yields CDR1 SEHNR and CDR2 FQNEAQ (reference sequence). This CDR3 is built from 11 residues. CDR3 nucleotides: TGTGCGCTTTCGGGGGGCGCTGAAGCTTTCTTT. Translating it yields CALSGGAEAFF.

The rearrangement links TRBV10-3 to TRBJ1-3; the match to TRBD1 covers 7 bases. This CDR3 is built from 15 residues. Trimming cost V 10 bases and J 0 bases; bases outside gene matches: 9. Germline-derived CDR1 and CDR2 are ENHRY and SYGVKD. Here the CDR3 reads CATLTGWSSGNTIYF. For the CDR3, the DNA is TGTGCCACCCTGACAGGGTGGAGCTCTGGAAACACCATATATTTT.